This TCR beta chain was recovered during a study of blood T cell repertoires in COVID-19. The wider study: COVID-19 samples from acute and convalescent phases originated in the United States, Italy and Spain. T cells, B-cell-depleted T cells, or PBMCs supplied cDNA or gDNA.

Authors' methods: Estimates of nucleated cell counts were drawn from the amplification of reference gene primers. TCRdb's copy holds only in-frame clones and misses some; the assay was immunoSEQ multiplex PCR. V and J calls plus clone size are reproduced from that table; the DNA served to infer D and trimming. This table has 180,000 or so clones, roughly 81% appearing once. Patients at the Seattle site were enrolled during active infection and followed longitudinally. The V gene's germline CDR1 is SGHRS and CDR2 YFSETQ. J was trimmed by 2 bases and V by 5 bases; bases with no gene match: 5. CDR3 length: 15 residues.

Sequencing used peripheral blood. The sequence derives from a woman older than 75 with COVID-19, enrolled during active disease. The V gene is TRBV5-1, the J gene TRBJ2-1; 9 positions match TRBD2. For the CDR3, the DNA is TGCGCCAGCAGTCCCAGCGGGGGGCCCTACAATGAGCAGTTCTTC. It translates to CASSPSGGPYNEQFF.